This T cell receptor (beta chain) came from a study of blood T cell repertoires in COVID-19. As for the study in general: PBMCs, B-cell-depleted T cells, or T cells were the source of the cDNA or gDNA that made up the material.

Authors' methods: Counts of nucleated cells, estimated from reference gene primer amplification, were obtained. Method: immunoSEQ multiplex PCR; TCRdb's copy keeps in-frame clones and lacks some. V and J calls and clone size are copied from that table; D and trimming were computed from the DNA. This table holds 200,000 to 250,000 clones, about four fifths found once. Clinical history reported by participants formed the basis on which cohorts were assigned. This CDR3 comprises 15 residues. V was pared by 1 base and J by 10 bases, with 14 bases between. The germline gives CDR1 SGHVS, CDR2 FQNEAQ. Sequenced: PBMCs or T cells enriched from blood (not recorded which). V usage is TRBV7-8 and J usage is TRBJ1-6; D gene unclear. This clonotype originated in a woman between 50 and 59 years old who had been exposed to COVID-19. CDR3 in amino acids: CASSLEFEGNSPLHF. CDR3 DNA sequence: TGTGCCAGCAGCTTAGAATTCGAGGGTAACTCACCCCTCCACTTT.